The 30 T cell receptor beta chains reported below all come from one sample, sequenced in a study of cytomegalovirus exposure and HLA in healthy donors. It was with 60 Vbeta and 13 Jbeta primers that the PCR ran. Using immunoSEQ multiplex PCR, the repertoire was profiled, and TCRdb retains in-frame clones only, with some absent. This table has tens of thousands of clones, 78% appearing once. Sequencing used PBMCs. The receptors derive from a woman aged 40 to 50 in good health and CMV-seropositive.

The chain employs TRBV14 and TRBJ1-4; tentatively, D is TRBD1 (5 bases). V was shortened by 4 bases and J by 2 bases, with 11 bases between the two germline ends. The CDR3 loop spans 15 amino acids. Looked up from germline, CDR1 is SGHDN and CDR2 is FVKESK. The CDR3 nucleotides are TGTGCCAGCAGCCGCCCAGGGTGGACTAATGAAAAACTGTTTTTT. Translation gives CASSRPGWTNEKLFF.

CDR3 nucleotide sequence: TGTGCCAGCAGTTACGAAGACAGAACCTACGAGCAGTACTTC. Protein: CASSYEDRTYEQYF. The chain carries TRBV6-6 and TRBJ2-7; perhaps TRBD1 as D (5 bases). Trimming pared 2 bases from V and 2 bases from J, leaving 10 bases between. Germline-derived CDR1 and CDR2 are MNHNY and SVGAGI (reference sequence). The CDR3 spans 14 residues.

J is TRBJ1-1 and V is TRBV9, with TRBD1 identical over 9 bases. Per germline, CDR1 SGDLS and CDR2 YYNGEE. Trimming removed 3 bases from V and 4 bases from J; junction bases left unmatched: 10. The CDR3 length is 16 residues. The CDR3 sequence is CASSGRTGEVGTEAFF. In DNA form, the CDR3 reads TGTGCCAGCAGCGGTCGGACAGGGGAGGTTGGCACTGAAGCTTTCTTT.

The chain has TRBV5-4 and TRBJ1-2, with unresolved D. The CDR3 has 15 residues. V was trimmed by 4 bases and J by 5 bases, leaving 18 bases between them. CDR1 SGHNT and CDR2 YYREEE come from the germline V gene (reference sequence). The CDR3 nucleotides are TGTGCCAGCAGCGGTGTGGCCCGGGTCCCTTATGGCTACACCTTC. It is translated as CASSGVARVPYGYTF.

The V and J genes are TRBV6-5 and TRBJ1-2; the D gene is possibly TRBD1 (6 bases). This CDR3 spans 14 amino acids. CDR1 and CDR2 from the germline V gene are MNHEY and SVGAGI. V was clipped by 5 bases and J by 8 bases, with 18 bases between them. The CDR3 loop reads CASSEDVRGGGYTF. The CDR3 nucleotides read TGTGCCAGCAGTGAAGACGTCAGGGGCGGAGGCTACACCTTC.

This chain links TRBV6-5 with TRBJ2-5; the match to TRBD2 covers 8 bases. The CDR3 has 14 residues. Germline V CDR1 and CDR2: MNHEY, SVGAGI. V lost 6 bases to trimming and J lost 4 bases; unmatched junction nucleotides: 7. In DNA form, the CDR3 reads TGTGCCAGCAGACCCTCGGGGGGGTTAGAGACCCAGTACTTC. It specifies CASRPSGGLETQYF.

V usage is TRBV6-6 and J usage is TRBJ2-1; a weak D match, TRBD1 (6 bases). The CDR3 contains 15 residues. Germline CDR1 is MNHNY and CDR2 is SVGAGI (reference sequence). Trimming cost V 6 bases and J 6 bases, with 18 bases left between them. CDR3 coding DNA: TGTGCCAGCAGCTCCCCAAGGGGGTTATTCAATGAGCAGTTCTTC. Translating it yields CASSSPRGLFNEQFF.

The chain uses TRBV7-3 and TRBJ2-3, with 10 bases matching TRBD2. Trimming at V came to 5 bases and at J to 6 bases, leaving 11 bases not matched to a gene. The V gene's germline CDR1 is SGHTA and CDR2 FQGTGA. The CDR3 is 16 residues long. In DNA form, the CDR3 reads TGTGCCAGCAGCCCAAGAGCAGCGGGAGGGGGGGATACGCAGTATTTT. Translation gives CASSPRAAGGGDTQYF.

The chain couples TRBV19 to TRBJ2-1; a weak D match, TRBD2 (5 bases). The V and J ends lost 3 bases and 6 bases respectively, with 6 bases between them. The V gene's germline CDR1 is LNHDA and CDR2 SQIVND (reference sequence). This CDR3 has 12 residues. CDR3 loop: CASSMAGNEQFF. The CDR3 DNA sequence: TGTGCCAGTAGTATGGCGGGCAATGAGCAGTTCTTC.

The chain is built from TRBV19 and TRBJ2-3; possibly TRBD1 for D (6 bases). Germline values: CDR1 LNHDA, CDR2 SQIVND (reference sequence). Trimming took 7 bases from V and 6 from J, leaving 14 bases between them. The CDR3 contains 13 residues. CDR3 DNA: TGTGCCAGTACCAAAATACAGGGTGATACGCAGTATTTT. This translates into CASTKIQGDTQYF.

This clone was seen only a few times. The chain combines TRBV18 with TRBJ2-3; 8 bases fit TRBD2. The CDR3 loop spans 15 amino acids. Per the germline V gene, CDR1 is KGHSH and CDR2 is LQKENI. V shed 5 bases and J 2 bases; nucleotides not matched to a gene: 6. The CDR3 coding sequence is TGTGCCAGCTCAGCAACTAGCGGAAACACAGATACGCAGTATTTT. It codes for CASSATSGNTDTQYF.

This chain links TRBV14 with TRBJ2-3; 11 bases map to TRBD2. This CDR3 has 15 amino acids. Germline V gene lookup returns CDR1 SGHDN and CDR2 FVKESK. V trimming: 4 bases; J trimming: 4 bases; junction bases outside the gene matches: 4. The CDR3 DNA is TGTGCCAGCAGCCGTAGGACTAGCGGGTCAGATACGCAGTATTTT. This sequence encodes CASSRRTSGSDTQYF.

The table lists this clone with a count of one. V is TRBV19 and J is TRBJ2-2, with D possibly matching TRBD2 (7 bases). V lost 5 bases and J 6 bases, leaving 22 bases between the germline ends. The germline CDR1 and CDR2 sequences are LNHDA and SQIVND (reference sequence). The CDR3 is made up of 17 amino acids. CDR3 bases: TGTGCCAGTAGTTTAGTCCGAGGGGGGGGAGACCCCGGGGAGCTGTTTTTT. Amino acid sequence: CASSLVRGGGDPGELFF.

The chain links TRBV12-1 to TRBJ2-7; the listed D gene, TRBD2, was not tested against the DNA. TRBV12-1 is tagged as a pseudogene. The CDR3 contains 18 residues. CDR3 sequence: CASSLTFKRVPINYEQYF. The CDR3 region has the DNA TGTGCCAGCAGCCTCACTTTTAAGCGGGTACCCATTAACTACGAGCAGTACTTC.

This chain connects TRBV9 to TRBJ2-2; TRBD1 agrees at 8 bases. Losses at the gene ends were 3 bases for V and 4 bases for J; bases not matched to a gene: 5. Per the germline V gene, CDR1 is SGDLS and CDR2 is YYNGEE. This CDR3 comprises 15 residues. The CDR3, as DNA: TGTGCCAGCAGCGCGGACAGGGAACTCACCGGGGAGCTGTTTTTT. Amino acid sequence: CASSADRELTGELFF. The whole variable domain, remainder taken from reference TRBV9 and TRBJ2-2, is DSGVTQTPKHLITATGQRVTLRCSPRSGDLSVYWYQQSLDQGLQFLIQYYNGEERAKGNILERFSAQQFPDLHSELNLSSLELGDSALYFCASSADRELTGELFFGEGSRLTVL.

The chain recombines TRBV19 with TRBJ1-5, with no clear D. CDR1 and CDR2 (germline): LNHDA, SQIVND (reference sequence). V lost 7 bases and J lost 2, with 12 bases in between. The CDR3 consists of 14 residues. CDR3 sequence reads: CASIPGSGNQPQHF. CDR3 sequence (DNA): TGTGCCAGTATCCCGGGGTCCGGCAATCAGCCCCAGCATTTT. The entire variable domain, with the rest obtained from reference TRBV19 and TRBJ1-5, is as follows: DGGITQSPKYLFRKEGQNVTLSCEQNLNHDAMYWYRQDPGQGLRLIYYSQIVNDFQKGDIAEGYSVSREKKESFPLTVTSAQKNPTAFYLCASIPGSGNQPQHFGDGTRLSIL.

This chain links TRBV12-5 with TRBJ1-5; D is ambiguous. Germline V gene data show CDR1 as LGHNT and CDR2 as FRNRAP. V dropped 0 bases and J dropped 7 bases, with 10 bases sitting between them. This CDR3 comprises 14 residues. DNA of the CDR3: TGTGCTAGTGGTTTGGTTGGGCTCGGACAGCCCCAGCATTTT. Residues: CASGLVGLGQPQHF.

This clone was recorded once. The rearrangement links TRBV11-2 to TRBJ2-5; D may be TRBD1 (6 bases). With 4 bases removed from V and 1 base from J, the gap between germline ends came to 13 bases. The CDR3 contains 15 residues. Germline CDR1 is SGHAT and CDR2 is FQNNGV. The CDR3 here is CASSSEGVPQETQYF. The CDR3 DNA sequence: TGTGCCAGCAGCTCCGAGGGGGTACCCCAAGAGACCCAGTACTTC. Based on the CDR3 plus reference TRBV11-2 and TRBJ2-5, the full variable domain is EAGVAQSPRYKIIEKRQSVAFWCNPISGHATLYWYQQILGQGPKLLIQFQNNGVVDDSQLPKDRFSAERLKGVDSTLKIQPAKLEDSAVYLCASSSEGVPQETQYFGPGTRLLVL.

The chain links TRBV11-2 to TRBJ2-1, with 8 bases identical to TRBD2. J gave up 7 bases and V 4 bases, and 9 bases lay outside the gene matches. Per the germline V gene, CDR1 is SGHAT and CDR2 is FQNNGV. There are 15 residues in the CDR3. CDR3 residues: CASSWSGSPQNEQFF. The DNA for the CDR3 is TGTGCCAGCAGCTGGAGCGGGAGTCCCCAAAATGAGCAGTTCTTC.

This clone appeared once. V usage is TRBV5-1 and J usage is TRBJ2-1, with D perhaps matching TRBD2 (6 bases). Trimming removed 1 base from V and 0 bases from J, with 8 bases in between. Germline V gives CDR1 SGHRS, CDR2 YFSETQ. The CDR3 has 15 amino acids. DNA for the CDR3: TGCGCCAGCAGCTTGATAGCGGACTCCTACAATGAGCAGTTCTTC. Translated, it gives CASSLIADSYNEQFF.

The chain has TRBV7-2 and TRBJ2-5, with 7 nucleotides matching TRBD1. The germline gives CDR1 SGHTA, CDR2 FQGNSA. The CDR3 is 13 amino acids. V gave up 2 bases and J gave up 7 bases; unmatched junction bases: 4. Written as DNA, the CDR3 is TGTGCCAGCAGCTTAAAAGGGGGCGGGACCCAGTACTTC. This sequence encodes CASSLKGGGTQYF. The entire variable domain, with the rest obtained from reference TRBV7-2 and TRBJ2-5, is as follows: GAGVSQSPSNKVTEKGKDVELRCDPISGHTALYWYRQSLGQGLEFLIYFQGNSAPDKSGLPSDRFSAERTGGSVSTLTIQRTQQEDSAVYLCASSLKGGGTQYFGPGTRLLVL.

The rearrangement joins TRBV4-1 to TRBJ2-7; 12 bases agree with TRBD1. This CDR3 contains 16 residues. Trimming removed 2 bases from V and 7 bases from J; junction bases left unmatched: 9. Per the germline V gene, CDR1 is MGHRA and CDR2 is YSYEKL. The CDR3 bases are TGCGCCAGCAGCCAACGTCTGGGACAGGGGGCGAAAGAGCAGTACTTC. Residues: CASSQRLGQGAKEQYF.

The chain combines TRBV25-1 with TRBJ2-2; TRBD1 might be the D (6 bases). V lost 6 bases, J lost 0 bases, and 14 bases lay in between. Germline CDR1 is MGHDK and CDR2 is SYGVNS. This CDR3 contains 16 residues. CDR3 bases: TGTGCCAGCAGCAGACAGGTGCTAACGAACACCGGGGAGCTGTTTTTT. This translates into CASSRQVLTNTGELFF.

The chain couples TRBV5-3 to TRBJ2-3, with D tentatively TRBD2 (6 bases). TRBV5-3 is classed as an ORF, of uncertain function. Trimming shortened V by 0 bases and J by 5 bases, and 13 bases separated the two germline ends. The CDR3 contains 15 residues. The CDR3 reads CARSLGGLQEDTQYF. Here the CDR3 DNA reads TGTGCCAGAAGCTTGGGGGGACTTCAGGAAGATACGCAGTATTTT.

This clone was seen only once. V gene TRBV19 combines with J gene TRBJ2-7; a possible D gene is TRBD1 (5 bases). In germline, CDR1 is LNHDA, CDR2 SQIVND (reference sequence). The CDR3 contains 14 residues. V was clipped by 6 bases and J by 5 bases, with 17 bases between them. The CDR3, as DNA: TGTGCCAGTAGCCTCGACAGTCCTTGGGACGAGCAGTACTTC. Translated, it gives CASSLDSPWDEQYF. Full variable domain (missing parts from reference TRBV19 and TRBJ2-7): DGGITQSPKYLFRKEGQNVTLSCEQNLNHDAMYWYRQDPGQGLRLIYYSQIVNDFQKGDIAEGYSVSREKKESFPLTVTSAQKNPTAFYLCASSLDSPWDEQYFGPGTRLTVT.

The genes are TRBV10-3 and TRBJ2-7, with 7 bases matching TRBD2. CDR1 ENHRY and CDR2 SYGVKD come from the germline V gene. V gave up 4 bases and J gave up 0 bases; unmatched junction bases: 3. This CDR3 is built from 14 residues. The CDR3 is CAISGGGSSYEQYF. CDR3 sequence (DNA): TGTGCCATCAGTGGTGGCGGGAGCTCCTACGAGCAGTACTTC.

This clone turned up a few times. CDR3 loop: CASSLAAGGLYNEQFF. For the CDR3, the DNA is TGTGCCAGCAGCTTGGCCGCGGGAGGGCTCTACAATGAGCAGTTCTTC. The chain employs TRBV5-6 and TRBJ2-1, with 9 bases lining up with TRBD2. Germline loops: CDR1 SGHDT, CDR2 YYEEEE. The V and J ends lost 0 bases and 3 bases, in that order; junction bases with no gene match: 4. The CDR3 extends over 16 amino acids.

The chain couples TRBV5-1 to TRBJ1-5, with D possibly matching TRBD1 (5 bases). Trimming removed 0 bases at V and 2 bases at J, with 18 bases between. Germline V CDR1 and CDR2: SGHRS, YFSETQ. The CDR3 spans 18 residues. CDR3 sequence reads: CASSLGPGRGEGNQPQHF. The CDR3, as DNA: TGCGCCAGCAGCTTGGGACCTGGGAGGGGCGAGGGCAATCAGCCCCAGCATTTT.

The CDR3 spells CASSQDRESGYTF. CDR3 nucleotides: TGTGCCAGCAGCCAGGACAGGGAGTCTGGCTACACCTTC. The chain is built from TRBV7-8 and TRBJ1-2, with 8 bases lining up with TRBD1. V lost 5 bases and J lost 7; bases outside the gene matches: 6. The CDR3 totals 13 residues. Germline-derived CDR1 and CDR2 are SGHVS and FQNEAQ.

This CDR3 is CASSLEGGREGNQPQHF. CDR3 sequence (DNA): TGTGCCAGCAGCCTTGAGGGTGGCAGGGAGGGCAATCAGCCCCAGCATTTT. The chain has TRBV5-8 and TRBJ1-5; TRBD1 is a possible D gene (5 bases). This CDR3 contains 17 residues. CDR1 and CDR2 (germline): SGHTS, YDEGEE. V was trimmed by 4 bases and J by 2 bases, leaving 19 bases between them. The full variable domain, completed using reference TRBV5-8 and TRBJ1-5, is EAGVTQSPTHLIKTRGQQATLRCSPISGHTSVYWYQQALGLGLQFLLWYDEGEERNRGNFPPRFSGRQFPNYSSELNVNALELEDSALYLCASSLEGGREGNQPQHFGDGTRLSIL.